The source of this T cell receptor (beta chain) is a study of response to subunit inactivated influenza vaccine. TCRdb called the RT-PCR reads again in MiXCR, with one record for every CDR3 protein. The profile shows about 570,000 distinct CDR3 sequences, over 9% of them singletons. This clonotype came up a few times. Germline V gives CDR1 GTSNPN, CDR2 SVGIG (reference sequence). This CDR3 is 15 amino acids long. The ends were cut back, 3 bases at V and 5 bases at J, with 16 bases in the middle. The data also belong to a second study, concerning T cells expressing NK-cell markers. That study adds: TCR beta cDNA was made by 5'RACE template switching with UMIs.

This sequence joins TRBV30 and TRBJ2-2, with D perhaps TRBD1 (6 bases). This clonotype originated in a man aged 45-60 years who received an inactivated influenza vaccine. Source: PBMCs from blood, taken on the day of vaccination. The CDR3 protein is CAWSPGQGNTGELFF. The DNA for the CDR3 is TGTGCCTGGAGCCCCGGGCAGGGGAATACCGGGGAGCTGTTTTTT. Full variable domain (rest looked up from reference TRBV30 and TRBJ2-2): SQTIHQWPATLVQPVGSPLSLECTVEGTSNPNLYWYRQAAGRGLQLLFYSVGIGQISSEVPQNLSASRPQDRQFILSSKKLLLSDSGFYLCAWSPGQGNTGELFFGEGSRLTVL.